These T cell receptor beta chains were read from a single sample in a study of T cell repertoires in cytomegalovirus infection. Each CDR3 protein is one row after TCRdb ran MiXCR on the reads. The sample yields around 330,000 distinct CDR3 sequences, 17% seen once. The source material was PBMCs. The source of these receptors is a human donor in good health (CMV status not recorded). Some clones in this sample may be carry-over from other donors' samples. The CDR3 runs from the conserved cysteine through the conserved F or W. D genes are given only for firm matches. Expanded clones are given a class, and other clones once, few, many or no size at all.

TRBV27	TRBD2	TRBJ2-7	few	TGTGCCAGCAGTTACGGGGGGACCCACTACGAGCAGTACTTC	CASSYGGTHYEQYF
TRBV7-2	-	TRBJ1-2	many	TGTGCCAGCAGCGATGACGCGTCCTATGGCTACACCTTC	CASSDDASYGYTF
TRBV11-1	-	TRBJ2-3	many	TGTGCCAGCAGCCGACACGGGAGCACAGATACGCAGTATTTT	CASSRHGSTDTQYF
TRBV6-2/TRBV6-3	TRBD1	TRBJ1-5	many	TGTGCCAGCCTTTCGGCAGGACAGGTTCATCAGCCCCAGCATTTT	CASLSAGQVHQPQHF
TRBV4-3	TRBD1	TRBJ2-7	many	TGCGCCAGCAGCCAAGATTTTGGGCAGGGGGCAGTCGAGCAGTACTTC	CASSQDFGQGAVEQYF
TRBV7-8	TRBD1	TRBJ2-5	many	TGTGCCAGCAACGACAGGGTTGCGGAGACCCAGTACTTC	CASNDRVAETQYF
TRBV15	-	TRBJ2-7	-	TGTGCCACCAGCAGAGATTCCGGGGGACGGAGCTCCTACGAGCAGTACTTC	CATSRDSGGRSSYEQYF
TRBV12-3/TRBV12-4	-	TRBJ2-2	-	TGTGCCAGCAGTAGCCGGGCCAGGGCTGCGAACACCGGGGAGCTGTTTTTT	CASSSRARAANTGELFF
TRBV7-2	TRBD1	TRBJ1-1	many	TGTGCCAGCAGCTTAGTAGTTTGGGGGACAGGGGGCCTGAACACTGAAGCTTTCTTT	CASSLVVWGTGGLNTEAFF
TRBV7-9	TRBD2	TRBJ2-5	-	TGTGCCAGCGGACTAGTTGGGGGAGAGACCCAGTACTTC	CASGLVGGETQYF
TRBV28	-	TRBJ1-1	-	TGTGCCAGCAGTTTTCGGTCCAGCGGTGAAGCTTTCTTT	CASSFRSSGEAFF
TRBV6-1	-	TRBJ2-4	many	TGTGCCAGCAGTGAAGAACGGGTGGAGTACTTC	CASSEERVEYF
TRBV20-1	-	TRBJ2-3	many	TGCAGTGCTAGTCCAGGCACGACAGATACGCAGTATTTT	CSASPGTTDTQYF
TRBV7-2	-	TRBJ1-2	many	TGTGCCAGCAGCTCCGAGGGGATCGGTAACTATGGCTACACCTTC	CASSSEGIGNYGYTF
TRBV5-4	-	TRBJ2-7	-	TGTGCCAGCAGCTTGCCGACCGGACTGGACTACTACGAGCAGTACTTC	CASSLPTGLDYYEQYF
TRBV4-2	TRBD1	TRBJ2-3	-	TGTGCCAGCAGGCCGGCTGCCGGGACAGGGAATGGAGATACGCAGTATTTT	CASRPAAGTGNGDTQYF
TRBV19	TRBD1	TRBJ2-7	few	TGTGCCAGTAGTATCAACAGGGGCAACGAGCAGTACTTC	CASSINRGNEQYF
TRBV7-2	-	TRBJ1-2	many	TGTGCCAGCAGCTTAGCGCAATCAGCAGGGGCTGATGGCTACACCTTC	CASSLAQSAGADGYTF
TRBV20-1	-	TRBJ1-6	-	TGCAGTGCTAGTAAGGTCGAAAGGGGCTCACCCCTCCACTTT	CSASKVERGSPLHF
TRBV12-3/TRBV12-4	-	TRBJ1-2	-	TGTGCCAGCAGCTCCCAGGCAGAATATAACTATGGCTACACCTTC	CASSSQAEYNYGYTF
TRBV11-2	-	TRBJ2-7	-	TGTGCCAGCAGCTTGGGAGACAGCAGCTCCTACGAGCAGTACTTC	CASSLGDSSSYEQYF